The 12 T cell receptor beta chains below come from one sample, sequenced in a study of T cells in Graves' hyperthyroidism and ophthalmopathy. Template material for amplifying TCR beta CDR3 regions consisted of RNA transcripts. First-round RT-PCR of the TCR CDR3 relied on the HTBI primer set. TCRdb reprocessed the multiplex PCR reads with MiXCR, giving one entry per CDR3 protein. Found here are around 450,000 distinct CDR3 sequences, about a sixth of them singletons; the top ten hold 12% to 15%. Sequenced material: blood. These receptors all stem from a woman under 30 with Graves' hyperthyroidism.

This clonotype was picked up a small number of times. The chain joins TRBV4-3 to TRBJ2-1, with D hard to call. The CDR3 is 15 amino acids. Germline V lookup: CDR1 LGHNA, CDR2 YSLEER. V was shortened by 1 base and J by 0 bases, with 7 bases between the two germline ends. The CDR3, as DNA: TGCGCCAGCAGCCAAGCAGGAATCTCCTACAATGAGCAGTTCTTC. Protein sequence: CASSQAGISYNEQFF.

This clonotype has ten or more counts. This chain connects TRBV10-3 to TRBJ2-7; D is ambiguous. Germline CDR1 reads ENHRY; CDR2 reads SYGVKD. V was pared by 4 bases and J by 7 bases, with 8 bases between. The CDR3 totals 11 residues. This CDR3 reads CAISGEAEQYF. The CDR3 region has the DNA TGTGCCATCAGTGGAGAGGCAGAGCAGTACTTC.

This clonotype was recorded a few times. The chain carries TRBV29-1 and TRBJ2-7, with a tentative D call TRBD2 (5 bases). Trimming removed 1 base from V and 3 bases from J, with 10 bases in between. The CDR3 runs 13 residues. Germline CDR1 is SQVTM and CDR2 is ANQGSEA. The CDR3 spells CSVEGLSGYEQYF. DNA of the CDR3: TGCAGCGTTGAAGGGCTAAGCGGCTACGAGCAGTACTTC.

This clonotype showed up just a few times. The chain joins TRBV9 to TRBJ2-2, with 10 bases matching TRBD2. Per germline, CDR1 SGDLS and CDR2 YYNGEE. Trimming cost V 7 bases and J 7 bases; bases outside gene matches: 10. This CDR3 has 15 amino acids. CDR3 nucleotide sequence: TGTGCCAGCGCGGGCCTAGCGGGAGTAGGCGGGGAGCTGTTTTTT. Residues: CASAGLAGVGGELFF.

This chain's CDR3 is CATSRAKVAIYRNNEQFF. The CDR3 DNA sequence: TGTGCCACCAGCAGGGCTAAAGTTGCCATCTATCGGAACAATGAGCAGTTCTTC. The chain links TRBV15 to TRBJ2-1, with D unresolved. This CDR3 comprises 18 residues. Germline V lookup: CDR1 LNHNV, CDR2 YYDKDF (reference sequence). Trimming left V 3 bases short and J 5 bases short, with 23 bases between.

CDR3 coding DNA: TGCAGTGCCGCGACCCTCCGGGGCCAGTTCTTC. It specifies CSAATLRGQFF. The J gene is TRBJ2-1, the V gene TRBV20-1; D might be TRBD1 or TRBD2, each matching 5 bases. Per germline, CDR1 DFQATT and CDR2 SNEGSKA (reference sequence). The V end was cut by 6 bases, the J end by 13 bases, with 16 bases between. The CDR3 length is 11 residues.

The sample holds many counts of this clonotype. CDR3 nucleotide sequence: TGCAGCGTCGACCCCCCTGGGGTGAACACTGAAGCTTTCTTT. Translated: CSVDPPGVNTEAFF. This chain joins TRBV29-1 and TRBJ1-1; D gene ambiguous. The CDR3 is made up of 14 amino acids. V was cut by 6 bases and J by 0 bases, with 14 bases left in between. Per germline, CDR1 SQVTM and CDR2 ANQGSEA.

This clonotype was counted ten times or more. This rearrangement joins TRBV2 to TRBJ2-3, with TRBD1 matching 10 bases. CDR1 is SNHLY and CDR2 is FYNNEI in the germline V gene. V lost 6 bases and J lost 3; bases outside the gene matches: 9. The CDR3 covers 16 residues. CDR3 nucleotides: TGTGCCAGCAGGGGCCCCCGGGACAGGGGAACAGATACGCAGTATTTT. Amino acids: CASRGPRDRGTDTQYF.

This clonotype was recorded many times. The chain employs TRBV12-3 or TRBV12-4 and TRBJ2-7, with a possible D match to TRBD1 (6 bases). V was cut by 6 bases and J by 0 bases, with 15 bases left in between. The CDR3 has 15 amino acids. The CDR3 nucleotides are TGTGCCAGCAGCCCACAGGGATTTCCCTCCTACGAGCAGTACTTC. Protein: CASSPQGFPSYEQYF.

This clonotype was seen a handful of times. The chain has TRBV19 and TRBJ1-3; D unresolved. CDR3 length: 16 residues. The germline gives CDR1 LNHDA, CDR2 SQIVND (reference sequence). Trimming took 3 bases from V and 0 from J, leaving 12 bases between them. The CDR3 region is CASSIGWDSSGNTIYF. The DNA of the CDR3 is TGTGCCAGTAGTATCGGATGGGATAGCTCTGGAAACACCATATATTTT.

V and J are TRBV4-3 and TRBJ1-5; D remains unclear. Per the germline V gene, CDR1 is LGHNA and CDR2 is YSLEER. The germline V and J ends were trimmed by 5 bases and 2 bases, with 13 bases remaining between them. The CDR3 length is 15 residues. The CDR3 loop is CASSLDLGGNQPQHF. CDR3 sequence (DNA): TGCGCCAGCAGCTTGGACCTCGGGGGCAATCAGCCCCAGCATTTT.

This clonotype was found many times. This chain uses TRBV20-1 with TRBJ2-1, with D possibly TRBD2 on 6 matching bases. The germline gives CDR1 DFQATT, CDR2 SNEGSKA (reference sequence). This CDR3 comprises 16 residues. The V and J ends lost 0 bases and 4 bases respectively, with 16 bases between them. CDR3 in amino acids: CSARDISGGEYNEQFF. DNA for the CDR3: TGCAGTGCTAGAGATATTTCTGGCGGGGAGTACAATGAGCAGTTCTTC.